The rows below give T cell receptor beta chains drawn from one sample of a study of T cells after yellow fever vaccination. TCRdb re-analysed the 5' RACE reads in MiXCR, keeping a single row per CDR3 protein. Of some 670,000 distinct CDR3 sequences listed, 12% are singletons. Sequenced material: PBMCs, taken on the day of the yellow fever booster vaccination. The receptors come from a man aged 25 to 40 who received the YFV17D yellow fever vaccine. Both conserved end residues are part of each CDR3. The D gene is left open where the match is weak. Size values are once, few and many counts, or a class for expanded clones, and some rows have none.

CDR3 DNA: TGTGCCAGCAGTTCCCGACAGGGGCATCAGCCCCAGCATTTT
CDR3 protein: CASSSRQGHQPQHF
V gene: TRBV6-5
clone size: .
J gene: TRBJ1-5
D gene: TRBD1

CDR3 DNA: TGTGCCTGGAACCGGGGGAGAACAGATACGCAGTATTTT
CDR3 protein: CAWNRGRTDTQYF
V gene: TRBV30
clone size: .
J gene: TRBJ2-3
D gene: .

CDR3 DNA: TGTGCCAGCAGCTTGGAGGATGGGACTAGCGGGAGAGGATCCTACGAGCAGTACTTC
CDR3 protein: CASSLEDGTSGRGSYEQYF
V gene: TRBV5-6
clone size: .
J gene: TRBJ2-7
D gene: TRBD2

CDR3 DNA: TGCAGCGTACAGGGGGCTACAGATACGCAGTATTTT
CDR3 protein: CSVQGATDTQYF
V gene: TRBV29-1
clone size: few
J gene: TRBJ2-3
D gene: TRBD1

CDR3 DNA: TGTGCCAGCGCCGTAAAGCGATGGACCTACGAGCAGTACTTC
CDR3 protein: CASAVKRWTYEQYF
V gene: TRBV21-1
clone size: .
J gene: TRBJ2-7
D gene: .

CDR3 DNA: TGCGCCAGCAGCCAGGGACTAGGTTCCGGGGAGCTGTTTTTT
CDR3 protein: CASSQGLGSGELFF
V gene: TRBV5-1
clone size: few
J gene: TRBJ2-2
D gene: TRBD2

CDR3 DNA: TGTGCCAGCAACGGAGGGTCTACAGATACGCAGTATTTT
CDR3 protein: CASNGGSTDTQYF
V gene: TRBV28
clone size: many
J gene: TRBJ2-3
D gene: .

CDR3 DNA: TGTGCCAGCAGTTTTAGGGGGACCACAGATACGCAGTATTTT
CDR3 protein: CASSFRGTTDTQYF
V gene: TRBV12-3/TRBV12-4
clone size: many
J gene: TRBJ2-3
D gene: .

CDR3 DNA: TGTGCCAGCAGTTTGGGTAGCGCCTTCACTGAGCAGTTCTTC
CDR3 protein: CASSLGSAFTEQFF
V gene: TRBV12-3/TRBV12-4
clone size: many
J gene: TRBJ2-1
D gene: .

CDR3 DNA: TGTGCCAGCAGCCAAGATGAGTATACCCATGAAAAACTGTTTTTT
CDR3 protein: CASSQDEYTHEKLFF
V gene: TRBV3-1
clone size: .
J gene: TRBJ1-4
D gene: .

CDR3 DNA: TGTGCCAGCAGCGTAGGAGTGGGGACACTAGTAAACATTCAGTACTTC
CDR3 protein: CASSVGVGTLVNIQYF
V gene: TRBV9
clone size: few
J gene: TRBJ2-4
D gene: .

CDR3 DNA: TGTGCCATCAGTGGAGTGGACACCGGGGAGCTGTTTTTT
CDR3 protein: CAISGVDTGELFF
V gene: TRBV10-3
clone size: .
J gene: TRBJ2-2
D gene: .

CDR3 DNA: TGTGCCAGCAGCCCCCGAACGGCCGGCACAGATACGCAGTATTTT
CDR3 protein: CASSPRTAGTDTQYF
V gene: TRBV7-6
clone size: .
J gene: TRBJ2-3
D gene: .

CDR3 DNA: TGTGCCAGCAGTCCATACTCTAGCGGCGAAGAGACCCAGTACTTC
CDR3 protein: CASSPYSSGEETQYF
V gene: TRBV12-3/TRBV12-4
clone size: .
J gene: TRBJ2-5
D gene: TRBD2

CDR3 DNA: TGTGCCAGCAGCGATGACAGCCTCGGTAATGAAAAACTGTTTTTT
CDR3 protein: CASSDDSLGNEKLFF
V gene: TRBV5-5
clone size: .
J gene: TRBJ1-4
D gene: .

CDR3 DNA: TGTGCCAGCAGCTTAAGTGCGGGCTACACAGATACGCAGTATTTT
CDR3 protein: CASSLSAGYTDTQYF
V gene: TRBV7-6
clone size: few
J gene: TRBJ2-3
D gene: .

CDR3 DNA: TGTGCCAGCAGCCAAACACCCGGAGCTCAAGCCGAGCAGTACTTC
CDR3 protein: CASSQTPGAQAEQYF
V gene: TRBV12-3/TRBV12-4
clone size: .
J gene: TRBJ2-7
D gene: .

CDR3 DNA: TGCGCCAGCAGCCTCGTGACTAGCGTCACCGGGGAGCTGTTTTTT
CDR3 protein: CASSLVTSVTGELFF
V gene: TRBV5-1
clone size: .
J gene: TRBJ2-2
D gene: TRBD2

CDR3 DNA: TGCAGTGCTAGGGTAGCGGGAGTTGGTACGCAGTATTTT
CDR3 protein: CSARVAGVGTQYF
V gene: TRBV20-1
clone size: many
J gene: TRBJ2-3
D gene: TRBD2

CDR3 DNA: TGTGCCAGCAGCCTACGACAGCGAAGCTCCTACAATGAGCAGTTCTTC
CDR3 protein: CASSLRQRSSYNEQFF
V gene: TRBV7-8
clone size: few
J gene: TRBJ2-1
D gene: .

CDR3 DNA: TGTGCCACCAGCAGAGTTTGGGGTATGAGCAATCAGCCCCAGCATTTT
CDR3 protein: CATSRVWGMSNQPQHF
V gene: TRBV15
clone size: .
J gene: TRBJ1-5
D gene: .

CDR3 DNA: TGCAGTGCCCCCGACAGGATAGCCAAAAACATTCAGTACTTC
CDR3 protein: CSAPDRIAKNIQYF
V gene: TRBV20-1
clone size: few
J gene: TRBJ2-4
D gene: .

CDR3 DNA: TGTGCCAGCAGCCGCCAGCGGCCCGACGGGGTGTACGAGCAGTACTTC
CDR3 protein: CASSRQRPDGVYEQYF
V gene: TRBV6-2/TRBV6-3
clone size: few
J gene: TRBJ2-7
D gene: .

CDR3 DNA: TGTGCCAGCAGTTTTGCTAGCGGGAGGAGTTACAATGAGCAGTTCTTC
CDR3 protein: CASSFASGRSYNEQFF
V gene: TRBV12-3/TRBV12-4
clone size: .
J gene: TRBJ2-1
D gene: TRBD2

CDR3 DNA: TGTGCCAGCAGCCCTACAGGGGTGAGGGATCAGCCCCAGCATTTT
CDR3 protein: CASSPTGVRDQPQHF
V gene: TRBV12-3/TRBV12-4
clone size: .
J gene: TRBJ1-5
D gene: TRBD1

CDR3 DNA: TGTGCCAGCAGCCCCGGGACAGGGGGCCTATACGAGCAGTACTTC
CDR3 protein: CASSPGTGGLYEQYF
V gene: TRBV9
clone size: .
J gene: TRBJ2-7
D gene: TRBD1

CDR3 DNA: TGTGCCAGCAGCCCTGACGGGGCCAGGGTCATGGTCTTC
CDR3 protein: CASSPDGARVMVF
V gene: TRBV5-5
clone size: .
J gene: TRBJ2-4
D gene: .

CDR3 DNA: TGTGCCAGCAGCTTAGCAAATAACAGGGGGCGTGGAGAGACCCAGTACTTC
CDR3 protein: CASSLANNRGRGETQYF
V gene: TRBV7-2
clone size: .
J gene: TRBJ2-5
D gene: TRBD1

CDR3 DNA: TGCGCCAGCAGCCCGGGCGGCCAGATCTACGAGCAGTACTTC
CDR3 protein: CASSPGGQIYEQYF
V gene: TRBV5-1
clone size: .
J gene: TRBJ2-7
D gene: .

CDR3 DNA: TGTGCCAGCACGGGTCATCTTGACAATGAGCAGTTCTTC
CDR3 protein: CASTGHLDNEQFF
V gene: TRBV6-1
clone size: .
J gene: TRBJ2-1
D gene: .

CDR3 DNA: TGTGCCAGCAGCTTAGAGGGACTTCACACCGGGGAGCTGTTTTTT
CDR3 protein: CASSLEGLHTGELFF
V gene: TRBV11-2
clone size: .
J gene: TRBJ2-2
D gene: .

CDR3 DNA: TGTGCCATCAAAGGACAGGGAACCTACGAGCAGTACTTC
CDR3 protein: CAIKGQGTYEQYF
V gene: TRBV10-3
clone size: few
J gene: TRBJ2-7
D gene: TRBD1

CDR3 DNA: TGTGCCAGCAGCTCCGGACTAGCGGGAGTCGTTGGAACCGGGGAGCTGTTTTTT
CDR3 protein: CASSSGLAGVVGTGELFF
V gene: TRBV7-3
clone size: .
J gene: TRBJ2-2
D gene: TRBD2

CDR3 DNA: TGCGCCAGCAGCTCCCTAGCGGGAGAAGGAGATACGCAGTATTTT
CDR3 protein: CASSSLAGEGDTQYF
V gene: TRBV10-1
clone size: .
J gene: TRBJ2-3
D gene: TRBD2

CDR3 DNA: TGTGCCACCAGCAGAGTATCCCACCGACAGGGGGTCAATCAGCCCCAGCATTTT
CDR3 protein: CATSRVSHRQGVNQPQHF
V gene: TRBV15
clone size: few
J gene: TRBJ1-5
D gene: TRBD1

CDR3 DNA: TGTGCCAGCAACCGACTAGCGTTCCCAGATACGCAGTATTTT
CDR3 protein: CASNRLAFPDTQYF
V gene: TRBV6-5
clone size: .
J gene: TRBJ2-3
D gene: TRBD2

CDR3 DNA: TGTGCCAGCACCCGGACTAGCGGCACCGGGGAGCTGTTTTTT
CDR3 protein: CASTRTSGTGELFF
V gene: TRBV12-3/TRBV12-4
clone size: few
J gene: TRBJ2-2
D gene: TRBD2

CDR3 DNA: TGTGCCAGCAGCCGAGCGGGAGGGCCTTACAATGAGCAGTTCTTC
CDR3 protein: CASSRAGGPYNEQFF
V gene: TRBV6-1
clone size: .
J gene: TRBJ2-1
D gene: TRBD2

CDR3 DNA: TGCAGTGCTAGACATAGCGGTCGCACAGATACGCAGTATTTT
CDR3 protein: CSARHSGRTDTQYF
V gene: TRBV20-1
clone size: few
J gene: TRBJ2-3
D gene: .

CDR3 DNA: TGTGCCAGCAGCTCGGGACTACCCGGAGAGACCCAGTACTTC
CDR3 protein: CASSSGLPGETQYF
V gene: TRBV7-3
clone size: few
J gene: TRBJ2-5
D gene: TRBD2

CDR3 DNA: TGTGCCAGCAGCTTAGCACAGGGTTCTTCACCCCTCCACTTT
CDR3 protein: CASSLAQGSSPLHF
V gene: TRBV7-9
clone size: few
J gene: TRBJ1-6
D gene: .

CDR3 DNA: TGTGCCAGCAGCCACCTTGGGGGTTCTAGAGAGACCCAGTACTTC
CDR3 protein: CASSHLGGSRETQYF
V gene: TRBV3-1
clone size: few
J gene: TRBJ2-5
D gene: .

CDR3 DNA: TGTGCCAGCAGCCAAGATTCGTCGGCGGGGGACAGGAGGGACGAGCAGTACTTC
CDR3 protein: CASSQDSSAGDRRDEQYF
V gene: TRBV3-1
clone size: few
J gene: TRBJ2-7
D gene: .

CDR3 DNA: TGCGCCAGCAGTCGCTTGGACAGGGGCCTTCTCCTACCCAACAAGCGAATAATCTACGAGCAGTACTTC
CDR3 protein: CASSRLDRGLLLPNKRIIYEQYF
V gene: TRBV23-1
clone size: few
J gene: TRBJ2-7
D gene: TRBD1

CDR3 DNA: TGTGCCAGCATGTTGGGGGGCACTGAAGCTTTCTTT
CDR3 protein: CASMLGGTEAFF
V gene: TRBV25-1
clone size: .
J gene: TRBJ1-1
D gene: .

CDR3 DNA: TGTGCCTGGACCCCCCTCCCAAGACAGAACACCGGGGAGCTGTTTTTT
CDR3 protein: CAWTPLPRQNTGELFF
V gene: TRBV30
clone size: .
J gene: TRBJ2-2
D gene: .

CDR3 DNA: TGCAGCGTTGAAGAAGGGGTCCCTAATGAAAAACTGTTTTTT
CDR3 protein: CSVEEGVPNEKLFF
V gene: TRBV29-1
clone size: .
J gene: TRBJ1-4
D gene: .

CDR3 DNA: TGCAGTGCTAGAGTAAGCGGGAGGCCATACGAGCAGTACTTC
CDR3 protein: CSARVSGRPYEQYF
V gene: TRBV20-1
clone size: .
J gene: TRBJ2-7
D gene: TRBD2

CDR3 DNA: TGTGCCAGCAGCCGGGAGGCCTCTGGGGCCAACGTCCTGACTTTC
CDR3 protein: CASSREASGANVLTF
V gene: TRBV12-3/TRBV12-4
clone size: .
J gene: TRBJ2-6
D gene: TRBD2

CDR3 DNA: TGTGCCAGCAGCTTAGCAAGGAATCAAGAGACCCAGTACTTC
CDR3 protein: CASSLARNQETQYF
V gene: TRBV7-2
clone size: .
J gene: TRBJ2-5
D gene: .

CDR3 DNA: TGCGCCAGCAGCTTGGGACAGAACCCAGATACGCAGTATTTT
CDR3 protein: CASSLGQNPDTQYF
V gene: TRBV5-1
clone size: few
J gene: TRBJ2-3
D gene: .

CDR3 DNA: TGTGCCAGCAGTTACTCCGTCAGGGGAGAGACCCAGTACTTC
CDR3 protein: CASSYSVRGETQYF
V gene: TRBV6-2/TRBV6-3
clone size: .
J gene: TRBJ2-5
D gene: .

CDR3 DNA: TGTGCCAGCAGCCTACGAGACTCCGGAGGCGGGGAGCTGTTTTTT
CDR3 protein: CASSLRDSGGGELFF
V gene: TRBV7-9
clone size: .
J gene: TRBJ2-2
D gene: .

CDR3 DNA: TGTGCCAGCAGCCCGGACACCCTGCCGGGTGGCTACACCTTC
CDR3 protein: CASSPDTLPGGYTF
V gene: TRBV7-2
clone size: .
J gene: TRBJ1-2
D gene: .

CDR3 DNA: TGTGCCAGCAGCTTAGGGTTTTACGGGCAGTACTTC
CDR3 protein: CASSLGFYGQYF
V gene: TRBV7-2
clone size: .
J gene: TRBJ2-7
D gene: .

CDR3 DNA: TGTGCCATCAGTGAGGTGACAGGGCCGGGGGGAGATACGCAGTATTTT
CDR3 protein: CAISEVTGPGGDTQYF
V gene: TRBV10-3
clone size: few
J gene: TRBJ2-3
D gene: .

CDR3 DNA: TGTGCCAGCAGCTCCCCCCTTTCTAGCTGGAGGGGCAAAAATGAGCAGTTCTTC
CDR3 protein: CASSSPLSSWRGKNEQFF
V gene: TRBV7-6
clone size: .
J gene: TRBJ2-1
D gene: .